These 16 T cell receptor beta chains share one sample of origin, sequenced in a study of cytomegalovirus exposure and HLA in healthy donors. Primers for the PCR totalled 60 Vbeta and 13 Jbeta. Some clones are missing from TCRdb's copy, which holds only in-frame ones; the method was immunoSEQ multiplex PCR. The table lists 150,000 to 200,000 clones, roughly 79% of them singletons, with 1.5% to 1.7% in the top ten. The sequencing input was PBMCs. The receptors were gathered from a man in his forties in good health and CMV-seronegative.

The genes are TRBV6-1 and TRBJ2-5; D possibly corresponds to TRBD2 (5 bases). The J call could be wrong; TRBJ2-7 is a better fit for the DNA end. CDR3 length: 14 residues. CDR1 and CDR2 (germline): MNHNS, SASEGT. The CDR3 region is CASREDPHSYEQYF. CDR3 DNA sequence: TGTGCCAGCAGGGAGGACCCTCATAGCTACGAGCAGTACTTC.

The rearrangement joins TRBV21-1 to TRBJ2-7; TRBD1, the table's D call, lacks a check against the DNA. TRBV21-1 is deemed a pseudogene. The CDR3 length is 17 residues. CDR3 loop: CASSKTWGGTASYEQYF. The CDR3 DNA sequence: TGTGCCAGCAGCAAAACATGGGGTGGGACAGCGTCCTACGAGCAGTACTTC.

The rearrangement uses TRBV6-5 and TRBJ2-5, with TRBD2 as a possible D gene (6 bases). CDR1 is MNHEY and CDR2 is SVGAGI in the germline V gene. V lost 6 bases and J lost 5, with 13 bases in between. The CDR3 length is 13 residues. The CDR3 DNA is TGTGCCAGCAGACAGCGGGTCGGGGAGACCCAGTACTTC. Encoded protein: CASRQRVGETQYF.

The chain uses TRBV30 and TRBJ1-3, with D uncertain. Looked up from germline, CDR1 is GTSNPN and CDR2 is SVGIG (reference sequence). CDR3 length equals 12 residues. Trimming took off 8 bases at V and 1 base at J, with 9 bases between the two ends. The CDR3 here is CAGGSSGNTIYF. The CDR3 DNA is TGTGCCGGAGGGAGTTCTGGAAACACCATATATTTT. Full variable domain (outside the CDR3, taken from reference TRBV30 and TRBJ1-3): SQTIHQWPATLVQPVGSPLSLECTVEGTSNPNLYWYRQAAGRGLQLLFYSVGIGQISSEVPQNLSASRPQDRQFILSSKKLLLSDSGFYLCAGGSSGNTIYFGEGSWLTVV.

This clone turned up a few times. DNA of the CDR3: TGTGCCAGCAGTTTTGCACCCGGGGGTTACAATGAGCAGTTCTTC. As protein: CASSFAPGGYNEQFF. J is TRBJ2-1 and V is TRBV6-6; D may be TRBD2 (6 bases). Germline CDR1 and CDR2: MNHNY and SVGAGI (reference sequence). V was cut by 4 bases and J by 4 bases, with 14 bases left in between. The CDR3 consists of 15 residues.

This chain joins TRBV7-2 and TRBJ2-3; 7 bases align to TRBD1. The CDR3 covers 15 residues. CDR1 is SGHTA and CDR2 is FQGNSA in the germline V gene. V gave up 5 bases and J gave up 3 bases; unmatched junction bases: 8. Written as DNA, the CDR3 is TGTGCCAGCAGCCGCCCCGCCAGGGGGACAGATACGCAGTATTTT. It codes for CASSRPARGTDTQYF.

The chain combines TRBV18 with TRBJ1-5; D gene ambiguous. In germline, CDR1 is KGHSH, CDR2 LQKENI. Trimming cost V 1 base and J 0 bases, with 7 bases left between them. The CDR3 has 15 residues. The CDR3 protein is CASSPRGNSNQPQHF. The CDR3 bases are TGTGCCAGCTCACCACGCGGGAATAGCAATCAGCCCCAGCATTTT.

The chain links TRBV28 to TRBJ2-7; no clear D. CDR3 size: 14 residues. The germline CDR1 and CDR2 sequences are MDHEN and SYDVKM. The V and J ends lost 5 bases and 0 bases respectively, with 11 bases between them. CDR3 in DNA: TGTGCCAGCAGTAAAACCCCCTACTCCTACGAGCAGTACTTC. This sequence encodes CASSKTPYSYEQYF.

This rearrangement joins TRBV9 to TRBJ2-7; possible D gene TRBD1, 6 bases. Trimming stripped 5 bases from V and 1 base from J, with 19 bases between. This CDR3 spans 16 amino acids. CDR1 and CDR2 (germline): SGDLS, YYNGEE. CDR3 residues: CASSETTGTLSYEQYF. The CDR3 region has the DNA TGTGCCAGCAGTGAAACTACAGGGACCCTTTCCTACGAGCAGTACTTC.

The rearrangement uses TRBV5-1 and TRBJ1-3; D may be TRBD1 (6 bases). This CDR3 comprises 16 residues. Germline V CDR1 and CDR2: SGHRS, YFSETQ. Between the trimmed V and J ends, which lost 3 bases and 0 bases, there was a span of 13 bases. DNA of the CDR3: TGCGCCAGCAGCTCCGGACAGTTTAGCTCTGGAAACACCATATATTTT. Translating it yields CASSSGQFSSGNTIYF. The full variable domain, with the rest looked up from reference TRBV5-1 and TRBJ1-3, is KAGVTQTPRYLIKTRGQQVTLSCSPISGHRSVSWYQQTPGQGLQFLFEYFSETQRNKGNFPGRFSGRQFSNSRSEMNVSTLELGDSALYLCASSSGQFSSGNTIYFGEGSWLTVV.

The chain employs TRBV6-9 and TRBJ2-6; D unclear. Germline CDR1 reads MNHGY; CDR2 reads SVAAGI. V was pared by 8 bases and J by 4 bases, with 9 bases between. The CDR3 extends over 13 amino acids. The CDR3 is CASVPRGANVLTF. The CDR3 DNA sequence: TGTGCCAGCGTACCCCGGGGGGCCAACGTCCTGACTTTC.

This clone has a single count. This chain connects TRBV30 to TRBJ1-6; the match to TRBD1 covers 10 bases. In germline, CDR1 is GTSNPN, CDR2 SVGIG (reference sequence). There are 15 residues in the CDR3. Germline trimming cut 3 bases from V and 11 bases from J; bases unmatched to any gene: 10. Written as DNA, the CDR3 is TGTGCCTGGAGCCTGATCGACAGGGGGCTTACACCCCTCCACTTT. This gives the protein CAWSLIDRGLTPLHF.

The table lists this clone with a count of one. The chain links TRBV28 to TRBJ2-7, with D perhaps TRBD1 (6 bases). The V end was cut by 5 bases, the J end by 5 bases, with 19 bases between. CDR3 length: 15 residues. Per the germline V gene, CDR1 is MDHEN and CDR2 is SYDVKM. CDR3: CASSQIRGGVDEQYF. The CDR3, as DNA: TGTGCCAGCAGTCAGATCAGGGGTGGGGTCGACGAGCAGTACTTC.

This clone was detected a few times. The V call is TRBV5-1, the J call TRBJ1-2; 9 bases map to TRBD1. CDR3 size: 17 residues. V shed 0 bases and J 6 bases; nucleotides not matched to a gene: 12. The germline V gene encodes CDR1 SGHRS and CDR2 YFSETQ. The CDR3 spells CASSLAGVTGGFNGYTF. CDR3 sequence (DNA): TGCGCCAGCAGCTTGGCCGGCGTGACAGGGGGGTTCAATGGCTACACCTTC.

The chain couples TRBV5-4 to TRBJ2-7; weak D call: TRBD1 (5 bases). V shed 4 bases and J shed 3 bases, with 5 bases lying between them. The germline V gene has CDR1 SGHNT and CDR2 YYREEE (reference sequence). The CDR3 spans 11 residues. Written as DNA, the CDR3 is TGTGCCAGCAGCCAGGGCTACGAGCAGTACTTC. Protein: CASSQGYEQYF.

V usage is TRBV23-1 and J usage is TRBJ2-7, with TRBD1 matching 8 bases. TRBV23-1 is an ORF, and what it does is uncertain. CDR3 length: 15 amino acids. The junction had 10 bases not matched to a gene; V was cut back by 3 bases and J by 6 bases. The CDR3 nucleotides are TGCGCCAGCAGTCATGCCGGACAGGGTTACCCCGAGCAGTACTTC. It codes for CASSHAGQGYPEQYF.